This TCR beta chain was captured by sequencing in a study of a mutant IDH1 vaccine in newly diagnosed glioma. General study findings and limits: Patients showed vaccine-induced immune responses at a rate of approximately 95%.

TCRdb's copy holds only in-frame clones and misses some; the assay was immunoSEQ multiplex PCR. The sample holds about 98,000 clones; around nine tenths are singletons and the top ten take less than 0.65%. A remark on this clone: Its target is not known.

Germline CDR1 reads SGHTA; CDR2 reads FQGNSA. V shed 5 bases and J shed 9 bases, with 17 bases lying between them. The CDR3 is 14 residues long. As for time point: baseline, week 1 (first vaccination visit). Specified treatment: pre-vaccination baseline after standard-of-care therapy. Diagnosis in the donors showed new WHO grade 3 or 4 astrocytomas that were IDH1-mutant and ATRX-lost. This TCR was sampled from a woman in her 50s with glioma. The rearrangement links TRBV7-2 to TRBJ2-1, with D perhaps matching TRBD2 (6 bases). Material: PBMCs, obtained from a glioma patient treated with radiotherapy, temozolomide or both. CDR3 nucleotides: TGTGCCAGCAGCGCAGATTCTAGCGCCTTTGAGCAGTTCTTC. Translated: CASSADSSAFEQFF.